This T cell receptor beta chain derives from a study of cytomegalovirus exposure and HLA in healthy donors. Study details: Inside one of the first data releases sat 75 million to 100 million unique TCRs taken from HLA-typed donors.

The V gene end was trimmed by 6 bases and the J gene end by 2 bases; junction bases not matched to a gene: 3. Germline V gives CDR1 SNHLY, CDR2 FYNNEI. This CDR3 is built from 14 residues. The study ran its PCR with 60 Vbeta and 13 Jbeta primers. Measured with immunoSEQ multiplex PCR; TCRdb has only the in-frame clones, and not every one. This sample carries some 170,000 clones, around 69% of them seen once, and the ten largest clones take around 1.5%. As to this clone: What it binds is not known.

Findings and limits, study-wide: 164 TCR beta chains were listed as cytomegalovirus-associated. Using a false discovery rate of 0.05, a later analysis showed that about 16,000 TCR beta sequences were associated with HLA alleles. Sequence variants that were highly shared formed a cluster that was likely a sequencing artifact.

Sample: PBMCs. The chain uses TRBV2 and TRBJ2-7, with 11 bases aligning to TRBD2. The source is a man between 60 and 70 years old in good health and CMV-seronegative. CDR3: CASRGTSGAYEQYF. DNA of the CDR3: TGTGCCAGCAGGGGGACTAGCGGAGCCTACGAGCAGTACTTC.